Listed below are T cell receptor beta chains from one sample, sequenced in a study of blood T cell repertoires in COVID-19. Assay used: immunoSEQ multiplex PCR; TCRdb lists only in-frame clones, some missing. The data show around 250,000 clones, 85% to 90% seen once. The sequencing input was PBMCs or T cells enriched from blood (not recorded which). The receptors were sampled from a man aged 18 to 29 who had recovered from COVID-19. Each CDR3 is given with its conserved first and last residue.

V gene: TRBV6-5
CDR3 protein: CASSRTGGTDTQYF

V gene: TRBV24-1
CDR3 protein: CATSDWTGSTDTQYF

V gene: TRBV10-3
CDR3 protein: CAISERVSGSYEQYF

V gene: TRBV6-5
CDR3 protein: CASSRLVRRDTEAFF

V gene: TRBV30
CDR3 protein: CAWSKSHNEGYTF

V gene: TRBV3-1/TRBV3-2
CDR3 protein: CATGGIGDTEAFF

V gene: TRBV12-3/TRBV12-4
CDR3 protein: CASSLVRGGYTF

V gene: TRBV28
CDR3 protein: CASSSGTGGLSNQPQHF

V gene: TRBV5-1
CDR3 protein: CASSLVLAGEYNEQFF

V gene: TRBV7-9
CDR3 protein: CASSSTGTVTDTQYF

V gene: TRBV4-1
CDR3 protein: CASSGGSVTDTQYF

V gene: TRBV3-1/TRBV3-2
CDR3 protein: CASSQDSGFYEQYF